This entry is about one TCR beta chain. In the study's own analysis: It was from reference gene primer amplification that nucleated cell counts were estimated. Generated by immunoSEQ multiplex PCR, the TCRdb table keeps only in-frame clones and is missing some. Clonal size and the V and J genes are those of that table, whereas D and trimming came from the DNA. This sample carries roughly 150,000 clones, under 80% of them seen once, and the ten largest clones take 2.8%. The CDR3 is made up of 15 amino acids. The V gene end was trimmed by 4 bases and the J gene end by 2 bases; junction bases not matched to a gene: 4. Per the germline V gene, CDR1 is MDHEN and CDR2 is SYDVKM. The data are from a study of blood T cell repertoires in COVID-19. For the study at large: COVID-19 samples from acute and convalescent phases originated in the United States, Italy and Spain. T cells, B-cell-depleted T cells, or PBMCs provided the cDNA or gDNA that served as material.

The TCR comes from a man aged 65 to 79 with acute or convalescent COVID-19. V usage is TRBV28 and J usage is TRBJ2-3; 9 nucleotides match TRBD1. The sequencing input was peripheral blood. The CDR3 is CASSSGTGHTDTQYF. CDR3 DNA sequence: TGTGCCAGCAGTTCCGGGACAGGGCACACAGATACGCAGTATTTT. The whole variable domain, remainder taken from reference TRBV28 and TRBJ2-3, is DVKVTQSSRYLVKRTGEKVFLECVQDMDHENMFWYRQDPGLGLRLIYFSYDVKMKEKGDIPEGYSVSREKKERFSLILESASTNQTSMYLCASSSGTGHTDTQYFGPGTRLTVL.